This TCR beta chain was identified in a study of cytomegalovirus exposure and HLA in healthy donors. Regarding the study as a whole: Analyses of presence and absence presupposed an approximately uniform sequencing depth across donors.

From germline, CDR1 is SGDLS and CDR2 YYNGEE. The V segment lost 3 bases and the J segment 5 bases; nucleotides outside the gene matches: 8. This CDR3 contains 16 residues. As for this clone: Its antigen is currently unknown.

Amplification used 60 Vbeta primers and 13 Jbeta primers. Sequencing used immunoSEQ multiplex PCR; TCRdb keeps in-frame clones, though not all of them. The sample records 150,000 to 200,000 clones, roughly 74% being singletons. The TCR was taken from a middle-aged woman in good health and CMV-seropositive. This chain joins TRBV9 and TRBJ2-7; 13 bases line up with TRBD2. The sample comprised PBMCs. CDR3 region: CASSGGLAGADDEQYF. CDR3 sequence (DNA): TGTGCCAGCAGCGGCGGACTAGCGGGAGCCGATGACGAGCAGTACTTC.